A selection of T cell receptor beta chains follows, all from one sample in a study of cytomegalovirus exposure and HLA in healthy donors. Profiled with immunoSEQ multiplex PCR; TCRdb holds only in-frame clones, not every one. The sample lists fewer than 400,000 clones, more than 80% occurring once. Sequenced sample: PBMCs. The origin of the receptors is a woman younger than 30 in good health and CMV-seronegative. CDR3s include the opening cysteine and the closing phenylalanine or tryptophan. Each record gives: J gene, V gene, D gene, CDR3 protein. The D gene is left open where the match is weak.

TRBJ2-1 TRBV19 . CASSVSVSSYNEQFF
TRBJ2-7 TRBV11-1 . CASSFNGDSYEQYF
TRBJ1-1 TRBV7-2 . CASSPLRDTEAFF
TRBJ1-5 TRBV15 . CATSRVNNQPQHF
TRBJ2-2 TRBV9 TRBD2 CASSVSGAGTGELFF
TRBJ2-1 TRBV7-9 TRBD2 CASSFRLAGGDEQFF
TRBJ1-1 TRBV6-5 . CASSSRTGGTEAFF
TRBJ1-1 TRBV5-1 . CASSFTGRDTEAFF
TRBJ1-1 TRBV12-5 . CASGSQGNTEAFF
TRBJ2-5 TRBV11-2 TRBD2 CASSQLAGAQQTQYF
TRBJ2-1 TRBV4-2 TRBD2 CASSQEVPGAGANEQFF
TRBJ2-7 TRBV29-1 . CSVVEPPAGEQYF
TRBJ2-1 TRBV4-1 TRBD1 CASSADKGTGEYEQFF
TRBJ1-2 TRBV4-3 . CASSPTGGLGYTF
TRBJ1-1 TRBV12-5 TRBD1 CASGPDGQGMNTEAFF
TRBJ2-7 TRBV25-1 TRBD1 CASSETGGLYEQYF
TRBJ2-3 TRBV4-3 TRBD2 CASSFRPTGGSTDTQYF
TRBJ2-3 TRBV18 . CASSPATTQGTDTQYF
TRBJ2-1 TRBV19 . CASSSDPYNEQFF
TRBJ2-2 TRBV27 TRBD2 CASSFSSGEGSTGELFF